This T cell receptor (beta chain) was recovered during a study of blood T cell repertoires in COVID-19. Across the study: PBMCs, B-cell-depleted T cells, or T cells provided the cDNA or gDNA that made up the material.

Germline CDR1 reads SNHLY; CDR2 reads FYNNEI. Trimming cost V 6 bases and J 6 bases; bases outside gene matches: 6. This CDR3 region has 14 residues. TCRdb's copy holds only in-frame clones and misses some; the assay was immunoSEQ multiplex PCR. This table has approximately 240,000 clones, approximately 90% appearing once. Study members were between roughly 18 and 100 years old and lived in approximately 25 US regions. Symptom resolution, clearance, or two negative PCRs marked donors in Cohort 3 as recovered. The material sequenced was PBMCs or T cells enriched from blood (not recorded which). The chain is built from TRBV2 and TRBJ2-7, with 12 bases fitting TRBD2. The origin of this receptor is a woman aged 18-29 years who had recovered from COVID-19. CDR3 loop: CASRGLAGRFEQYF. The CDR3 region has the DNA TGTGCCAGCAGAGGACTAGCGGGACGGTTCGAGCAGTACTTC.